These 19 T cell receptor beta chains were all obtained from the same sample, sequenced in a study of graft-versus-host responses after intestinal transplantation. Their antigens remain unidentified. The assay was immunoSEQ multiplex PCR, and TCRdb's table has in-frame clones only and misses some. The table has more than 95,000 clones, just over 90% seen once; the top ten hold approximately 0.18%. Sequencing used unstimulated CD4+ T cells sorted from spleen or lymph node cells, obtained before intestinal transplant. The receptors originated from a human donor who received an intestinal transplant.

The V call is TRBV11-3, the J call TRBJ2-3, with TRBD1 matching over 7 bases. This CDR3 region has 13 residues. V gave up 3 bases and J gave up 3 bases; unmatched junction bases: 0. Germline V CDR1 and CDR2: SGHNT, YENEEA. CDR3 region: CASSLTGTDTQYF. The CDR3 DNA follows: TGTGCCAGCAGCTTGACAGGGACAGATACGCAGTATTTT. The full variable domain, completed using reference TRBV11-3 and TRBJ2-3, is EAGVVQSPRYKIIEKKQPVAFWCNPISGHNTLYWYLQNLGQGPELLIRYENEEAVDDSQLPKDRFSAERLKGVDSTLKIQPAELGDSAVYLCASSLTGTDTQYFGPGTRLTVL.

This clone has a single count. The J gene is TRBJ2-1, the V gene TRBV6-5, with TRBD2 matching 9 bases. Germline V gives CDR1 MNHEY, CDR2 SVGAGI. This CDR3 region has 15 residues. V gave up 4 bases and J gave up 7 bases; unmatched junction bases: 8. This CDR3 is CASSSVAGGVNEQFF. In nucleotides, the CDR3 is TGTGCCAGCAGTTCAGTCGCGGGAGGGGTGAATGAGCAGTTCTTC.

The chain is built from TRBV5-4 and TRBJ2-7; 11 nucleotides align to TRBD1. The junction had 4 bases not matched to a gene; V was cut back by 7 bases and J by 4 bases. The CDR3 sequence is 13 residues long. CDR1 SGHNT and CDR2 YYREEE come from the germline V gene (reference sequence). Written as DNA, the CDR3 is TGTGCCAGCGGACAGGGGGCGCAATACGAGCAGTACTTC. Protein: CASGQGAQYEQYF.

The chain uses TRBV28 and TRBJ2-7, with 10 bases aligning to TRBD2. The V segment lost 10 bases and the J segment 1 base; nucleotides outside the gene matches: 4. The CDR3 spans 13 residues. Germline CDR1 and CDR2: MDHEN and SYDVKM. CDR3 region: CATLAGVSYEQYF. The DNA of the CDR3 is TGTGCCACCCTAGCGGGAGTATCCTACGAGCAGTACTTC.

This clone was observed a handful of times. This sequence joins TRBV2 and TRBJ1-4, with D tentatively TRBD1 (5 bases). V was cut by 5 bases and J by 5 bases, with 15 bases left in between. CDR1 SNHLY and CDR2 FYNNEI come from the germline V gene. The CDR3 has 15 residues. DNA for the CDR3: TGTGCCAGCAGTACTCAGGGAGGACCCAATGAAAAACTGTTTTTT. It translates to CASSTQGGPNEKLFF.

The chain has TRBV6-5 and TRBJ1-6, with 11 bases lining up with TRBD1. The V gene's germline CDR1 is MNHEY and CDR2 SVGAGI. CDR3 length: 16 residues. With 0 bases clipped from V and 9 bases from J, the junction kept 4 bases outside the gene matches. This chain's CDR3 is CASSYSGQGVSSPLHF. CDR3 nucleotide sequence: TGTGCCAGCAGTTACTCGGGACAGGGGGTTAGTTCACCCCTCCACTTT.

J is TRBJ2-7 and V is TRBV29-1; 7 positions match TRBD2. The V gene end was trimmed by 6 bases and the J gene end by 7 bases; junction bases not matched to a gene: 12. Germline V gives CDR1 SQVTM, CDR2 ANQGSEA. The CDR3 length is 13 residues. The CDR3, as DNA: TGCAGCGTGAGGGACTGGGGGGGTTCTGAGCAGTACTTC. This sequence encodes CSVRDWGGSEQYF.

This clone was seen a single time. Other nucleotide sequences from this sample produce the same CDR3. The chain uses TRBV9 and TRBJ2-4, with TRBD2 matching 11 bases. J was trimmed by 9 bases and V by 4 bases; bases with no gene match: 6. The CDR3 has 14 residues. Germline assignment: CDR1 SGDLS and CDR2 YYNGEE. This CDR3 reads CASSPIAGGSIQYF. As DNA, the CDR3 is TGTGCCAGCAGCCCGATAGCGGGAGGGAGCATTCAGTACTTC.

The chain has TRBV10-3 and TRBJ2-2; TRBD1 aligns across 11 bases. Germline lookup yields CDR1 ENHRY and CDR2 SYGVKD. CDR3 length equals 18 residues. Unmatched junction bases numbered 10, after V lost 3 bases and J lost 4 bases. This chain's CDR3 is CAISEQPGQGVFTGELFF. In DNA form, the CDR3 reads TGTGCCATCAGTGAACAACCGGGACAGGGGGTTTTCACCGGGGAGCTGTTTTTT.

CDR3 protein: CASSAWGRQETQYF. CDR3 nucleotides: TGCGCCAGCAGTGCTTGGGGCCGACAAGAGACCCAGTACTTC. The J gene is TRBJ2-5, the V gene TRBV10-2; D is possibly TRBD1 (5 bases). CDR1 is WSHSY and CDR2 is SAAADI in the germline V gene. V gave up 4 bases and J gave up 2 bases, with 11 bases separating them. The CDR3 consists of 14 residues.

This clone has only a few counts. V is TRBV30 and J is TRBJ1-2; maybe TRBD1 (6 bases). Germline V lookup: CDR1 GTSNPN, CDR2 SVGIG (reference sequence). Deletions cut 4 bases from V and 5 bases from J, with 14 bases between. The CDR3 has 13 amino acids. This chain's CDR3 is CAWTETGVYGYTF. Here the CDR3 DNA reads TGTGCCTGGACAGAGACAGGCGTTTATGGCTACACCTTC.

V usage is TRBV6-1 and J usage is TRBJ2-7; 7 positions agree with TRBD1. Losses at the gene ends were 5 bases for V and 3 bases for J; bases not matched to a gene: 10. The length of the CDR3 is 15 residues. CDR1 and CDR2 from the germline V gene are MNHNS and SASEGT. CDR3 DNA sequence: TGTGCCAGCAGTCCCATCACAGGGGCCGGCTACGAGCAGTACTTC. Translating gives CASSPITGAGYEQYF.

V and J are TRBV5-5 and TRBJ2-7; D might be TRBD1 (5 bases). This CDR3 region has 18 residues. V dropped 0 bases and J dropped 4 bases, with 23 bases sitting between them. Germline CDR1 and CDR2: SGHKS and YYEKEE (reference sequence). CDR3 sequence: CASSLVQGGRAKKYEQYF. CDR3 sequence (DNA): TGTGCCAGCAGCTTGGTTCAAGGCGGCAGGGCCAAGAAATACGAGCAGTACTTC.

The rearrangement joins TRBV28 to TRBJ2-5; a weak D match, TRBD1 (5 bases). In germline, CDR1 is MDHEN, CDR2 SYDVKM. The V end lost 4 bases, the J end lost 11 bases, and 14 bases lay between the germline ends. The CDR3 runs 12 residues. In nucleotides, the CDR3 is TGTGCCAGCAGTTCCTTAGACAGTGAGCAGTACTTC. This translates into CASSSLDSEQYF.

The chain carries TRBV6-5 and TRBJ1-4; D is uncertain. CDR3 length: 16 amino acids. Germline values: CDR1 MNHEY, CDR2 SVGAGI. The ends were cut back, 0 bases at V and 4 bases at J, with 12 bases in the middle. This CDR3 reads CASSYSFEALNEKLFF. As DNA, the CDR3 is TGTGCCAGCAGTTACTCCTTCGAAGCCCTTAATGAAAAACTGTTTTTT.

The chain has TRBV27 and TRBJ2-3; 8 bases align to TRBD2. The germline V gene has CDR1 MNHEY and CDR2 SMNVEV (reference sequence). V shed 6 bases, J shed 5 bases, and the junction held 4 bases outside the gene matches. This CDR3 contains 13 residues. CDR3 nucleotide sequence: TGTGCCAGCAGCCCGGGGGGGCGAGATACGCAGTATTTT. Translation: CASSPGGRDTQYF.

This chain connects TRBV19 to TRBJ2-5; 9 bases map to TRBD2. Losses at the gene ends were 1 base for V and 5 bases for J; bases not matched to a gene: 5. CDR3 length: 15 amino acids. Per the germline V gene, CDR1 is LNHDA and CDR2 is SQIVND (reference sequence). This CDR3 reads CASSIGGSGSETQYF. The CDR3 DNA sequence: TGTGCCAGTAGTATAGGTGGTAGCGGGAGCGAGACCCAGTACTTC.

This chain joins TRBV18 and TRBJ2-1; D gene unclear. Looked up from germline, CDR1 is KGHSH and CDR2 is LQKENI. The germline V and J ends were trimmed by 1 base and 5 bases, with 9 bases remaining between them. This CDR3 has 14 amino acids. CDR3 sequence reads: CASSPRQEDNEQFF. The DNA for the CDR3 is TGTGCCAGCTCACCACGGCAGGAAGACAATGAGCAGTTCTTC.

The CDR3 DNA sequence: TGTGCCAGCAGTTTTCGGGGAAGGATGGATGAAAAACTGTTTTTT. Protein sequence: CASSFRGRMDEKLFF. This sequence joins TRBV6-5 and TRBJ1-4; D is ambiguous. CDR3 length: 15 residues. Trimming stripped 4 bases from V and 6 bases from J, with 15 bases between. Germline lookup yields CDR1 MNHEY and CDR2 SVGAGI.